The rows below give T cell receptor beta chains drawn from one sample of a study of CD8 T cells in Susac syndrome. Via MiXCR, TCRdb re-called the immunoSEQ multiplex PCR reads, giving one row per CDR3 protein. Here the sample spans more than 75,000 distinct CDR3 sequences, approximately 94% being singletons. Material for sequencing was CD8+ T cells from PBMCs. The origin of the receptors is a human donor in good health. Each CDR3 is given with its conserved first and last residue. D genes are given only for firm matches. Expanded clones are given a class, and other clones once, few, many or no size at all.

>16|-|TRBJ2-5|TRBV29-1|-
CSVAPLERDTQETQYF
TGCAGCGTTGCCCCGTTGGAGCGGGACACCCAAGAGACCCAGTACTTC
>16|-|TRBJ2-4|TRBV9|-
CASSVGGREAKNIQYF
TGTGCCAGCAGCGTAGGTGGAAGGGAAGCCAAAAACATTCAGTACTTC
>13|-|TRBJ2-3|TRBV6-5|-
CASSYDVEDTQYF
TGTGCCAGCAGTTACGATGTGGAAGATACGCAGTATTTT
>14|-|TRBJ2-3|TRBV7-9|-
CASSPRTRADTQYF
TGTGCCAGCAGCCCACGAACTAGAGCAGATACGCAGTATTTT
>15|-|TRBJ2-1|TRBV6-2/TRBV6-3|TRBD2
CASTPLAGGPGEQFF
TGTGCCAGCACCCCTCTAGCGGGGGGTCCGGGTGAGCAGTTCTTC
>16|-|TRBJ2-1|TRBV4-1|-
CASSQDTGSSYNEQFF
TGCGCCAGCAGCCAAGATACGGGGAGCTCCTACAATGAGCAGTTCTTC
>12|-|TRBJ2-7|TRBV13|-
CASSFRDYEQYF
TGTGCCAGCAGCTTTCGCGACTACGAGCAGTACTTC
>16|-|TRBJ2-3|TRBV7-8|TRBD2
CASSPSGGGRTDTQYF
TGTGCCAGCAGCCCCAGCGGGGGGGGACGCACAGATACGCAGTATTTT
>9|-|TRBJ1-2|TRBV2|-
CASITTYTF
TGTGCCAGCATAACCACCTATACCTTC
>13|-|TRBJ1-1|TRBV7-9|-
CASSSDKNTEAFF
TGTGCCAGCAGCTCGGACAAGAACACTGAAGCTTTCTTT
>13|-|TRBJ2-7|TRBV29-1|TRBD2
CSVLLAGAPQQYF
TGCAGCGTTCTTTTAGCGGGGGCTCCGCAGCAGTACTTC
>14|-|TRBJ2-1|TRBV20-1|-
CRARDGGSYNEQFF
TGCAGAGCTAGGGACGGGGGCTCCTACAATGAGCAGTTCTTC
>16|once|TRBJ2-7|TRBV20-1|TRBD2
CSARDRGSGVIYEQYF
TGCAGTGCTAGAGATCGAGGTAGCGGGGTGATCTACGAGCAGTACTTC
>15|-|TRBJ1-5|TRBV6-5|-
CASRATHNSNQPQHF
TGTGCCAGCAGGGCGACACACAATAGCAATCAGCCCCAGCATTTT
>14|-|TRBJ2-1|TRBV12-3/TRBV12-4|TRBD1
CASSLAPGGYEQFF
TGTGCCAGCAGTTTAGCCCCAGGGGGCTATGAGCAGTTCTTC
>19|-|TRBJ2-2|TRBV20-1|TRBD1
CSALVSPGTGGRGTGELFF
TGCAGTGCCTTAGTCAGTCCCGGGACAGGGGGTCGTGGCACCGGGGAGCTGTTTTTT
>16|-|TRBJ2-7|TRBV7-9|-
CASSTQGPLTAYEQYF
TGTGCCAGCAGCACACAGGGACCCCTAACAGCCTACGAGCAGTACTTC
>15|-|TRBJ2-2|TRBV11-2|-
CASSSDRGHTGELFF
TGTGCCAGCAGCTCCGACCGGGGCCACACCGGGGAGCTGTTTTTT
>10|-|TRBJ1-1|TRBV19|-
CASSGTEAFF
TGTGCCAGTAGTGGGACTGAAGCTTTCTTT
>15|-|TRBJ2-1|TRBV5-1|TRBD1
CASSLAGTGVNEQFF
TGCGCCAGCAGCTTGGCAGGGACAGGGGTCAATGAGCAGTTCTTC
>14|once|TRBJ1-1|TRBV19|-
CASTSFRGNTEAFF
TGTGCCAGTACCTCGTTTAGGGGGAACACTGAAGCTTTCTTT
>13|-|TRBJ1-2|TRBV4-1|-
CASSQDGNYGYTF
TGCGCCAGCAGCCAAGACGGTAACTATGGCTACACCTTC